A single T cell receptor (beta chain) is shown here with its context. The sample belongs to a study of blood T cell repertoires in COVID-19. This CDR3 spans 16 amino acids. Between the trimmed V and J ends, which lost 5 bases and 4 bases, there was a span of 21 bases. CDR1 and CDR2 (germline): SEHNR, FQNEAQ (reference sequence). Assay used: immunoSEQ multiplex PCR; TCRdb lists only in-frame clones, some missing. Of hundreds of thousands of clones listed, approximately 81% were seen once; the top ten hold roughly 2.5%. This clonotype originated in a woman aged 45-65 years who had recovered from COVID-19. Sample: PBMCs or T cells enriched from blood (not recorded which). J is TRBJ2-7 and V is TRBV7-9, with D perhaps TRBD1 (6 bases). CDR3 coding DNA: TGTGCCAGCAGCGGACACAGGGCCGGAATTTCGTACGAGCAGTACTTC. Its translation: CASSGHRAGISYEQYF.